Here is one T cell receptor (beta chain) with its context. Its specificity is unknown. RNA transcripts were the template for amplifying TCR beta CDR3 regions. First-round RT-PCR with HTBI primers amplified the TCR CDR3 region. TCRdb recomputed calls from the multiplex PCR reads with MiXCR, one row per CDR3 protein. The data show under 350,000 distinct CDR3 sequences, roughly 13% seen once. Clinical Activity Scores of at least 3, NOSPECS grades of at least 4 and durations under 3 months characterized ophthalmopathy patients. This entry comes from a study of T cells in Graves' hyperthyroidism and ophthalmopathy. Findings and limits, study-wide: Blood samples included most of the expanded thyroid clonotypes exceeding 0.001. The model forecast ophthalmopathy, anticipating it by a median roughly 6 months before onset.

Germline V gives CDR1 SQVTM, CDR2 ANQGSEA. The germline V and J ends were trimmed by 5 bases and 0 bases, with 10 bases remaining between them. This CDR3 has 13 amino acids. The chain joins TRBV29-1 to TRBJ1-2, with D possibly TRBD1 on 5 matching bases. The origin of this receptor is a woman aged 35 to 49 with Graves' ophthalmopathy. Sequenced input: blood. CDR3 DNA: TGCAGCGTTCCGGGGGAAACTAACTATGGCTACACCTTC. It encodes CSVPGETNYGYTF.